Here is one T cell receptor beta chain with its context. This clonotype was picked up many times. The specificity of this receptor is unknown. One base away there is no much larger clone; base qualities are not given. Per the germline V gene, SGHDT is the CDR1 and YYEEEE is the CDR2. The CDR3 holds 13 amino acids from the cysteine to the phenylalanine. Just CDR3 DNA is preserved here, 39 bases in frame from base 1. The V and J ends are trimmed by 1 base and 4 bases, leaving 8 bases between them. The TCR beta CDR3 regions were amplified from the RNA transcripts. For the first round of RT-PCR on the TCR CDR3, the HTBI primer set was used together with the Qiagen OneStep RT-PCR kit. Libraries were constructed in a second round of multiplex PCR, after which size selection and purification were performed. Paired-end sequencing of the libraries was performed with 100 bp reads on an Illumina HiSeq2000. The authors' analysis ran thus. Raw data were processed with SOAPnuke, discarding reads with adapters, uncalled bases, mean Phred below 15, or no exact constant-primer or identifier match. COPE v1.2.5 was used to merge high-quality paired reads, and clonotypes were defined as unique nucleotide sequences. MiTCR v1.1 was used to align clonotypes to the IMGT TRBV, TRBD and TRBJ reference segments. The analysis included only V-J combinations with a frequency above 0.0001, which together covered roughly 99% of the repertoires. A TCS score was defined as the ratio of F50 (clonal expansion) to E x V (chaos), with BLOSUM62-based TCRdist applied between CDR3 peptides within each V-J. Welch's t-statistics and random forest reduced several hundred V-J features to roughly 13, which were used in a naive Bayes classifier (R e1071). TCRdb passed the public sequencing reads through fastp at Q25 and MiXCR, retaining productive beta sequences. CDR3 protein duplicates are merged, each entry listing the most common genes and DNA. The V and J calls reflect TCRdb's pipeline rather than the authors' work. The sample table holds approximately 400,000 distinct CDR3 sequences, of which 18% were seen once. 40% to 45% of the sample comes from the top ten.

Ophthalmopathy patients had moderately to severely active disease, with a Clinical Activity Score of 3 or more, a NOSPECS grade of 4 or more, and a disease duration of less than 3 months. Exclusion was applied to patients with uncontrolled infections, other autoimmune diseases, pregnancy or lactation. Diagnoses were established on the basis of clinical symptoms, serum thyroxine and TRAb, thyroid ultrasound, and orbital computed tomography. Ficoll-Paque density gradient centrifugation was used to isolate PBMCs from 8 to 10 ml of fresh peripheral blood. Trizol reagent was used to extract total RNA, and RNA quality was then checked on an Agilent 2100 Bioanalyzer. This specimen belongs to a study of T cells in Graves' hyperthyroidism and ophthalmopathy (dated by TCRdb to the late 2010s). For context, the study as a whole: Peripheral blood was collected at initial diagnosis, before any treatment. After sampling, hyperthyroidism patients received methimazole starting at 30 mg daily, and ophthalmopathy patients received high-dose intravenous methylprednisolone. An independent validation cohort of under 20 hyperthyroidism patients and approximately 15 patients who later progressed to ophthalmopathy tested prospective prediction of ophthalmopathy. To identify TCR V-J signatures that set the groups apart, the researchers used a discovery cohort of more than 95 patients, made up of under 50 with Graves' ophthalmopathy and about 60 with stable Graves' hyperthyroidism. The study also compared thyroid tissue and blood T-cell repertoires from 5 to 7 Graves' hyperthyroidism patients. TCR Vbeta CDR3 sequencing of some 140 peripheral blood samples (over 40 ophthalmopathy, 75 to 80 hyperthyroidism and some 17 progressor patients) is reported in the paper. The 100 discovery patients were randomly split 7:3 into training and test sets.

Overall results and qualifications from the work: Blood samples also contained most of the expanded thyroid clonotypes (frequency above 0.001), which suggests that blood repertoires may reflect thyroid immune responses. During validation, the model predicted progression to ophthalmopathy a median of approximately 6 months ahead of onset, with approximately 71% sensitivity and almost 75% specificity. No statistical method was used to set the sample size in advance, and investigators knew the group allocation. A 13 V-J signature model separated ophthalmopathy from stable hyperthyroidism, with roughly 88% sensitivity and approximately 81% specificity in cross-validation and 80%/75% in testing.

This TCR was recovered from a man aged 18 to 29 with Graves' ophthalmopathy. This receptor chain uses TRBV5-6 and TRBJ1-1, with the D gene not confidently named. Sequencing was performed on blood. The nucleotide sequence reads TGTGCCAGCAGCTTGTCTCTTGCCACTGAAGCTTTCTTT. The encoded protein is CASSLSLATEAFF.